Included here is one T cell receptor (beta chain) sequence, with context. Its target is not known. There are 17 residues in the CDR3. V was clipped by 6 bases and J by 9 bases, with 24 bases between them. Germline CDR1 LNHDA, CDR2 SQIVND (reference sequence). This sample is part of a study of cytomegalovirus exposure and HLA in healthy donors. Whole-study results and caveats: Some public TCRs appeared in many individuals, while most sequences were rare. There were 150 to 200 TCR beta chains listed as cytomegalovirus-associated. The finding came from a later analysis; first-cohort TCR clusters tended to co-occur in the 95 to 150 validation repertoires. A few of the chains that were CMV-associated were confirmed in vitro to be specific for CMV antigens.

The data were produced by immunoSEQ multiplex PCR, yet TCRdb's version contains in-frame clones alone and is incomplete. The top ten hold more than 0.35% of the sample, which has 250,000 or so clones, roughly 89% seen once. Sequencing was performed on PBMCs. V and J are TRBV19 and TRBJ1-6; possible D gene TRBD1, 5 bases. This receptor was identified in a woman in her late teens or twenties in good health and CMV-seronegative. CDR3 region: CASSLPTRDPMGSPLHF. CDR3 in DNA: TGTGCCAGTAGCCTACCTACCAGGGATCCCATGGGTTCACCCCTCCACTTT.